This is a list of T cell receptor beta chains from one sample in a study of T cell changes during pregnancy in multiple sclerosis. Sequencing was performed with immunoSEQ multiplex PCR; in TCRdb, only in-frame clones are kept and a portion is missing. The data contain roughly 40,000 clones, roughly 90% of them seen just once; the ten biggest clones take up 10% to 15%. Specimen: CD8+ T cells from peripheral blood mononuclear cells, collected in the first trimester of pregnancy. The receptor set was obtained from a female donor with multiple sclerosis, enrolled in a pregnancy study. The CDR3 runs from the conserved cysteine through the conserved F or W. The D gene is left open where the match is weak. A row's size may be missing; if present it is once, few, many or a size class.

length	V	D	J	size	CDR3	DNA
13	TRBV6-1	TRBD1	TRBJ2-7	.	CASRPGTAYEQYF	TGTGCCAGCCGTCCCGGGACAGCCTACGAGCAGTACTTC
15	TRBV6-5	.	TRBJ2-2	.	CASSNLGRGTGELFF	TGTGCCAGCAGTAACCTGGGTCGGGGGACCGGGGAGCTGTTTTTT
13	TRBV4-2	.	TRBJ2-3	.	CASSQRSPDTQYF	TGTGCCAGCAGCCAACGTTCCCCAGATACGCAGTATTTT
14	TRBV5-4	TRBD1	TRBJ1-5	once	CASSRQGSNQPQHF	TGTGCCAGCAGCCGACAGGGGAGCAATCAGCCCCAGCATTTT
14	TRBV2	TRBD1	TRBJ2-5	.	CASRGPGTVETQYF	TGTGCCAGCAGGGGGCCAGGGACAGTAGAGACCCAGTACTTC
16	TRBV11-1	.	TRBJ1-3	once	CASSNRQVLSGNTIYF	TGTGCCAGCAGCAATCGACAGGTTCTCTCTGGAAACACCATATATTTT
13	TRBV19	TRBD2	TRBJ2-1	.	CASSLGLALEQFF	TGTGCCAGTAGTCTGGGACTAGCCTTAGAGCAGTTCTTC
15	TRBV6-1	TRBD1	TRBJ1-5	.	CASSEWGTAYQPQHF	TGTGCCAGCAGTGAATGGGGGACAGCTTATCAGCCCCAGCATTTT
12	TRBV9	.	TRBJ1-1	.	CASSPGGAVAFF	TGTGCCAGCAGTCCGGGGGGGGCGGTCGCTTTCTTT
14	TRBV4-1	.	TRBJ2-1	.	CASSQVLGRNEQFF	TGCGCCAGCAGCCAGGTTCTAGGTCGCAATGAGCAGTTCTTC
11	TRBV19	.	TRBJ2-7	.	CASSTPYEQYF	TGTGCCAGTAGTACTCCCTACGAGCAGTACTTC